These 5 T cell receptor beta chains share one sample of origin, sequenced in a study of T cell repertoires in cytomegalovirus infection. One entry per CDR3 protein results from TCRdb running MiXCR on the reads. The sample records 680,000 or so distinct CDR3 sequences, around a third being singletons. Their recognized antigens are unknown. Specimen: cultured PBMCs, collected from culture after CMV antigen stimulation. The receptors stem from a human donor in good health (CMV status not recorded). Some clones in this sample may be carry-over from other donors' samples.

This clonotype was seen a handful of times. The chain joins TRBV29-1 to TRBJ2-3; possible D gene TRBD1, 5 bases. Trimming left V 3 bases short and J 3 bases short, with 13 bases between. Germline V gene sequence: CDR1 SQVTM, CDR2 ANQGSEA. The CDR3 loop spans 14 amino acids. CDR3 coding DNA: TGCAGCGTTGACGGCAGGGATGGGACAGATACGCAGTATTTT. This encodes CSVDGRDGTDTQYF.

J is TRBJ2-4 and V is TRBV12-3 or TRBV12-4; no reliable D call. The CDR3 spans 14 residues. With 3 bases removed from V and 3 bases from J, the gap between germline ends came to 9 bases. CDR3 sequence reads: CASSFFQNKNIQYF. The DNA for the CDR3 is TGTGCCAGCAGTTTCTTTCAGAACAAAAACATTCAGTACTTC.

This clonotype was detected ten times or more. The chain couples TRBV7-2 to TRBJ2-1; 15 bases agree with TRBD2. Per the germline V gene, CDR1 is SGHTA and CDR2 is FQGNSA. The CDR3 spans 16 residues. V lost 1 base, J lost 11 bases, and 6 bases stayed unmatched. CDR3: CASSLVRTSGGGQQFF. The DNA for the CDR3 is TGTGCCAGCAGCTTAGTGCGGACTAGCGGGGGGGGGCAGCAGTTCTTC. Variable domain in full (rest from reference TRBV7-2 and TRBJ2-1): GAGVSQSPSNKVTEKGKDVELRCDPISGHTALYWYRQSLGQGLEFLIYFQGNSAPDKSGLPSDRFSAERTGGSVSTLTIQRTQQEDSAVYLCASSLVRTSGGGQQFFGPGTRLTVL.

Only a few counts were recorded for this clonotype. CDR3 region: CASSFDTLAREAFF. DNA of the CDR3: TGTGCCAGCAGTTTCGACACCTTAGCACGTGAAGCTTTCTTT. The chain combines TRBV6-1 with TRBJ1-1; D ambiguous. The CDR3 totals 14 residues. Trimming shortened V by 5 bases and J by 7 bases, and 17 bases separated the two germline ends. From germline, CDR1 is MNHNS and CDR2 SASEGT.

This clonotype occurred a few times. V and J are TRBV30 and TRBJ2-7; 9 bases match TRBD2. This CDR3 has 15 residues. V lost 2 bases, J lost 2 bases, and 7 bases stayed unmatched. Per the germline V gene, CDR1 is GTSNPN and CDR2 is SVGIG (reference sequence). The CDR3 reads CAWSPLASGAYEQYF. Written as DNA, the CDR3 is TGTGCCTGGAGTCCTCTGGCTAGCGGGGCCTACGAGCAGTACTTC.